This T cell receptor beta chain came from a study of control samples from healthy donors and cancer patients. Assay: immunoSEQ multiplex PCR; the TCRdb copy retains only in-frame clones and omits some. The data contain some 150,000 clones, 90% to 95% of them singletons. The CDR3 is 15 amino acids. The V gene's germline CDR1 is MRHNA and CDR2 SNTAGT. Losses at the gene ends were 3 bases for V and 5 bases for J; bases not matched to a gene: 8. The V and J genes are TRBV6-4 and TRBJ1-1; 8 bases are shared with TRBD1. The receptor was derived from a man aged 40-50 years in good health. The sequenced material came from blood. The DNA of the CDR3 is TGTGCCAGCAGTGAAAGGCAGGGGGCAGGGACTGAAGCTTTCTTT. Translation gives CASSERQGAGTEAFF.